One sample yielded the 4 T cell receptor beta chains listed below, sequenced in a study of shared clonotypes between healthy human individuals. Sequencing was performed with immunoSEQ multiplex PCR; in TCRdb, only in-frame clones are kept and a portion is missing. The repertoire includes some 1 million clones, approximately 72% of them detected once, and approximately 1.5% sits in the top ten. Sample: memory CD4+ T cells sorted from blood. Regarding subset: CD45RA-negative fraction. The receptors were gathered from a man younger than 35 in good health.

The genes are TRBV5-1 and TRBJ2-3, with a tentative D call TRBD1 (5 bases). This CDR3 has 15 amino acids. The germline gives CDR1 SGHRS, CDR2 YFSETQ. V was trimmed by 6 bases and J by 0 bases, leaving 14 bases between them. Written as DNA, the CDR3 is TGCGCCAGCACGCCGACAGCCCTTAGCACAGATACGCAGTATTTT. Translating gives CASTPTALSTDTQYF.

The J gene is TRBJ2-7, the V gene TRBV28; D possibly corresponds to TRBD1 (5 bases). Germline values: CDR1 MDHEN, CDR2 SYDVKM. The V end was cut by 2 bases, the J end by 6 bases, with 14 bases between. The CDR3 consists of 14 residues. In nucleotides, the CDR3 is TGTGCCAGCAGTTTACAGGGAAATTTTGGCGAGCAGTACTTC. Translating it yields CASSLQGNFGEQYF.

This clone was counted only a few times. This rearrangement joins TRBV4-1 to TRBJ2-6, with 12 bases fitting TRBD2. The CDR3 has 19 amino acids. The V and J ends lost 0 bases and 1 base, in that order; junction bases with no gene match: 4. Germline CDR1 reads MGHRA; CDR2 reads YSYEKL. As DNA, the CDR3 is TGCGCCAGCAGCCAAGAAAGAACTAGCGGGAGGTCTGGGGCCAACGTCCTGACTTTC. Protein product: CASSQERTSGRSGANVLTF.

This clone is a singleton in its sample. The V call is TRBV27, the J call TRBJ1-6; perhaps TRBD1 as D (5 bases). CDR1 is MNHEY and CDR2 is SMNVEV in the germline V gene (reference sequence). V was trimmed by 0 bases and J by 7 bases, leaving 10 bases between them. This CDR3 is built from 15 residues. CDR3 nucleotide sequence: TGTGCCAGCAGTTTATCTATAGCAGGGAATTCACCCCTCCACTTT. Translation gives CASSLSIAGNSPLHF.